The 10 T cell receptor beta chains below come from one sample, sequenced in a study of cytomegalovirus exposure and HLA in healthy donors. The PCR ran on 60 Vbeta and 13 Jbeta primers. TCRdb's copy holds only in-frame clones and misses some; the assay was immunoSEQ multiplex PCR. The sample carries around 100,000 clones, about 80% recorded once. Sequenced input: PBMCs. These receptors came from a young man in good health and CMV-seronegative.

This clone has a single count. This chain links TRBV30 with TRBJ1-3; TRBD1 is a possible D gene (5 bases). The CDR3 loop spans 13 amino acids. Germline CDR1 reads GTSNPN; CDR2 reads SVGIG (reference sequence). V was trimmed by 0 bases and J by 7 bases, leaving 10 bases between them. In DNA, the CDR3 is TGTGCCTGGAGTGTTGGCAGGGCCAACACCATATATTTT. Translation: CAWSVGRANTIYF.

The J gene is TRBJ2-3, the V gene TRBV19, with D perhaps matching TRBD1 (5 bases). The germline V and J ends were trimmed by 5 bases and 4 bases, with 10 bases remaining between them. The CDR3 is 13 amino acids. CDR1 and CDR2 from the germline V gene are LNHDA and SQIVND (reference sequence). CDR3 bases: TGTGCCAGTAGTGGGGCTGGCGCAGATACGCAGTATTTT. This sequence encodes CASSGAGADTQYF.

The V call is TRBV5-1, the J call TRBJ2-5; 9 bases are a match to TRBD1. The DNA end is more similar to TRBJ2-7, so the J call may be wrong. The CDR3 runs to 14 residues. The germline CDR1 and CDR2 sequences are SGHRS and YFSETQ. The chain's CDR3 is CASSLGQGKDEQYF. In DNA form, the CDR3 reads TGCGCCAGCAGCTTAGGACAGGGGAAAGACGAGCAGTACTTC.

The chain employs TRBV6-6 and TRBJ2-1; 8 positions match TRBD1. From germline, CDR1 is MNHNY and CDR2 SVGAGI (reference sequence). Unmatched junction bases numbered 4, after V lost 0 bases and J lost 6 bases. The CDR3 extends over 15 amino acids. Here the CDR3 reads CASSYSQGARNEQFF. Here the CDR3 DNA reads TGTGCCAGCAGTTACTCGCAGGGGGCCCGCAATGAGCAGTTCTTC.

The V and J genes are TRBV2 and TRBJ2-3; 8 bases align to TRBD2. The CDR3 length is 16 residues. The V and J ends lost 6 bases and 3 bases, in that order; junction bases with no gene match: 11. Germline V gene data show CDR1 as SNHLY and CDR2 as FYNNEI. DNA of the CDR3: TGTGCCAGCAGGCCCCCCTGGGTAGCGGGAACAGATACGCAGTATTTT. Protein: CASRPPWVAGTDTQYF.

The CDR3 is CASRAGGATDTQYF. The DNA of the CDR3 is TGTGCCAGCAGAGCGGGGGGGGCCACAGATACGCAGTATTTT. V gene TRBV7-3 combines with J gene TRBJ2-3; TRBD2 aligns across 10 bases. The germline CDR1 and CDR2 sequences are SGHTA and FQGTGA. V was clipped by 6 bases and J by 2 bases; unmatched bases: 2. The CDR3 has 14 amino acids.

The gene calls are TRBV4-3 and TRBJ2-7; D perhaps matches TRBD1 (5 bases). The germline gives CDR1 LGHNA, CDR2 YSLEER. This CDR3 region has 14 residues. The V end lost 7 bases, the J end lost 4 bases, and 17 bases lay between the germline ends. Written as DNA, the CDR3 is TGCGCCAGCATTTTCACTGGGGCAGGGTACGAGCAGTACTTC. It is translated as CASIFTGAGYEQYF.

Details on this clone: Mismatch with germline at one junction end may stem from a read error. In nucleotides, the CDR3 is TGTGCCAGCACGGGGTTTCCAAACGAGCAGTGCTTC. The encoded protein is CASTGFPNEQCF. This chain joins TRBV6-5 and TRBJ2-7, with TRBD2 as a possible D gene (5 bases). This CDR3 has 12 amino acids. Germline lookup yields CDR1 MNHEY and CDR2 SVGAGI.

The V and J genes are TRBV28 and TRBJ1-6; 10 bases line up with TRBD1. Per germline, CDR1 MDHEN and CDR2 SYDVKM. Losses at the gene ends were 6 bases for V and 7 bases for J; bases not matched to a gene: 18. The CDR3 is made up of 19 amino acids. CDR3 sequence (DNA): TGTGCCAGCAGAACCACCTTAAACAGGACAGGGGGTTGGAATTCACCCCTCCACTTT. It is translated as CASRTTLNRTGGWNSPLHF.

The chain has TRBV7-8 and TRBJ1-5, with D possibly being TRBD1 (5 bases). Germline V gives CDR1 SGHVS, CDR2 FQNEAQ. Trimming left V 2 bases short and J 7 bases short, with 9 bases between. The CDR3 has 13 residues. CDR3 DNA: TGTGCCAGCAGCTTACAGGGTCTGCAGCCCCAGCATTTT. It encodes CASSLQGLQPQHF.